The rows below give T cell receptor beta chains drawn from one sample of a study of patients and donors after allogeneic stem cell transplantation. TCRdb re-called the RT-PCR reads with MiXCR, one entry per CDR3 protein. The table lists a few hundred thousand distinct CDR3 sequences, around two fifths of them singletons, with more than 9% in the top ten. Sequencing was performed on blood, either unsorted or a sorted T cell fraction (not recorded which). These receptors came from a human donor who was either an allogeneic HSCT recipient or a stem cell or donor lymphocyte infusion donor (not recorded which). It is not recorded whose cells these are; they may come from a transplant donor. Both conserved end residues are part of each CDR3. Fields, in order: D gene, clone size, J gene, V gene, CDR3 DNA, CDR3 protein. D genes are given only for firm matches. Part of the rows lack a size; the others show once, few, many or a class for expanded clones.

d_call: .; clone_size: many; j_call: TRBJ1-5; v_call: TRBV20-1; cdr3_nt: TGCAGTGCTACAGAAGGGTATAGCAATCAGCCCCAGCATTTT; cdr3_aa: CSATEGYSNQPQHF
d_call: .; clone_size: few; j_call: TRBJ1-5; v_call: TRBV4-2; cdr3_nt: TGTGCCAGCAGCCAAGTACTGGGGCAGCCCCAGCATTTT; cdr3_aa: CASSQVLGQPQHF
d_call: .; clone_size: few; j_call: TRBJ1-2; v_call: TRBV7-2; cdr3_nt: TGTGCCAGCAGCCTCACTTGGGAGGGCTATGGCTACACCTTC; cdr3_aa: CASSLTWEGYGYTF
d_call: .; clone_size: .; j_call: TRBJ2-7; v_call: TRBV7-9; cdr3_nt: TGTGCCAGCAGACCGAGGTCCTCCTACGAGCAGTACTTC; cdr3_aa: CASRPRSSYEQYF
d_call: .; clone_size: .; j_call: TRBJ2-3; v_call: TRBV10-3; cdr3_nt: TGTGCCATCAGTGCTAGAGTTGGGGTAGACGACAGCACAGATACGCAGTATTTT; cdr3_aa: CAISARVGVDDSTDTQYF
d_call: .; clone_size: .; j_call: TRBJ2-3; v_call: TRBV10-3; cdr3_nt: TGTGCCATCAGAACGACAGGCGCACTCACAGATACGCAGTATTTT; cdr3_aa: CAIRTTGALTDTQYF
d_call: TRBD1; clone_size: .; j_call: TRBJ1-6; v_call: TRBV20-1; cdr3_nt: TGCAGTGCTAGACTCCCAGGGGGGGGATCACCCCTCCACTTT; cdr3_aa: CSARLPGGGSPLHF
d_call: .; clone_size: .; j_call: TRBJ1-2; v_call: TRBV20-1; cdr3_nt: TGCAGTGCGATCTCAGGGGCAGTCGGCTACACCTTC; cdr3_aa: CSAISGAVGYTF
d_call: TRBD1; clone_size: .; j_call: TRBJ1-2; v_call: TRBV7-9; cdr3_nt: TGTGCCAGCAGCGCCGGGACAGGAGCTAACTATGGCTACACCTTC; cdr3_aa: CASSAGTGANYGYTF
d_call: .; clone_size: .; j_call: TRBJ2-7; v_call: TRBV5-5; cdr3_nt: TGTGCCAGCAGCGGACGGATACCGGGGCCTCCCTACGAGCAGTACTTC; cdr3_aa: CASSGRIPGPPYEQYF
d_call: .; clone_size: few; j_call: TRBJ1-1; v_call: TRBV29-1; cdr3_nt: TGCAGCGTTGGAACCCTGTGGGGCACTGAAGCTTTCTTT; cdr3_aa: CSVGTLWGTEAFF
d_call: TRBD1; clone_size: .; j_call: TRBJ1-2; v_call: TRBV20-1; cdr3_nt: TGCAGTGCTAGTTTGGACAGGGAATCTAACTATGGCTACACCTTC; cdr3_aa: CSASLDRESNYGYTF
d_call: .; clone_size: .; j_call: TRBJ2-2; v_call: TRBV6-5; cdr3_nt: TGTGCCAGCAGCCTGGACTGGGCGAGAGGGGAGCTGTTTTTT; cdr3_aa: CASSLDWARGELFF
d_call: TRBD1; clone_size: .; j_call: TRBJ2-1; v_call: TRBV7-3; cdr3_nt: TGTGCCAGCAGCAACGGACAGGGTCCCTACAATGAGCAGTTCTTC; cdr3_aa: CASSNGQGPYNEQFF
d_call: TRBD1; clone_size: few; j_call: TRBJ1-2; v_call: TRBV10-3; cdr3_nt: TGTGCCATCACCAAAGGGACAGCAACTAACTATGGCTACACCTTC; cdr3_aa: CAITKGTATNYGYTF
d_call: TRBD1; clone_size: few; j_call: TRBJ1-1; v_call: TRBV5-1; cdr3_nt: TGCGCCAGCAGCCCAGGGACAGGGGGCTTTAGAGCTTTCTTT; cdr3_aa: CASSPGTGGFRAFF
d_call: .; clone_size: .; j_call: TRBJ1-1; v_call: TRBV20-1; cdr3_nt: TGCAGTGCTGGTGATACCGTGAACACTGAAGCTTTCTTT; cdr3_aa: CSAGDTVNTEAFF
d_call: .; clone_size: once; j_call: TRBJ2-7; v_call: TRBV3-1; cdr3_nt: TGTGCCAGCAGCCAAAAGGGGATCGCCTACGAGCAGTACTTC; cdr3_aa: CASSQKGIAYEQYF
d_call: .; clone_size: .; j_call: TRBJ1-6; v_call: TRBV7-6; cdr3_nt: TGTGCCAGCAGCTTAGCTGAGGCCTGGGGTTCACCCCTCCACTTT; cdr3_aa: CASSLAEAWGSPLHF
d_call: .; clone_size: .; j_call: TRBJ2-1; v_call: TRBV5-1; cdr3_nt: TGCGCCAGCAGCTTGGACCATGAGCAGTTCTTC; cdr3_aa: CASSLDHEQFF
d_call: TRBD1; clone_size: few; j_call: TRBJ1-5; v_call: TRBV2; cdr3_nt: TGTGCCAGCAGTAGTTATCCCACATCAGGGGGTTTTAGCAATCAGCCCCAGCATTTT; cdr3_aa: CASSSYPTSGGFSNQPQHF
d_call: .; clone_size: .; j_call: TRBJ2-3; v_call: TRBV12-3/TRBV12-4; cdr3_nt: TGTGCCAGCAGCTTCTACGCAGATAGGGATACGCAGTATTTT; cdr3_aa: CASSFYADRDTQYF
d_call: .; clone_size: .; j_call: TRBJ2-3; v_call: TRBV3-1; cdr3_nt: TGTGCCAGCAGCCAGGGTCTAAGGCTCGTAGGGGATACGCAGTATTTT; cdr3_aa: CASSQGLRLVGDTQYF
d_call: TRBD1; clone_size: .; j_call: TRBJ1-4; v_call: TRBV2; cdr3_nt: TGTGCCGGATGGACAGGGCTAGCTAATGAAAAACTGTTTTTT; cdr3_aa: CAGWTGLANEKLFF
d_call: .; clone_size: few; j_call: TRBJ1-1; v_call: TRBV7-9; cdr3_nt: TGTGCCAGCAGCTTTAGCCGGGACATATTCTTCATGAACACTGAAGCTTTCTTT; cdr3_aa: CASSFSRDIFFMNTEAFF
d_call: .; clone_size: .; j_call: TRBJ1-2; v_call: TRBV12-3/TRBV12-4; cdr3_nt: TGTGCCAGCAGCCCCGGACAGACCCCTAACTATGGCTACACCTTC; cdr3_aa: CASSPGQTPNYGYTF
d_call: .; clone_size: many; j_call: TRBJ2-7; v_call: TRBV12-3/TRBV12-4; cdr3_nt: TGTGCCAGCAGTTTCCACTACGAGCAGTACTTC; cdr3_aa: CASSFHYEQYF
d_call: TRBD2; clone_size: few; j_call: TRBJ2-5; v_call: TRBV10-3; cdr3_nt: TGTGCCACCACCGGGGGGACCCAAGAGACCCAGTACTTC; cdr3_aa: CATTGGTQETQYF
d_call: .; clone_size: .; j_call: TRBJ1-5; v_call: TRBV7-2; cdr3_nt: TGTGCCAGCAGCTTAGCCTGGGGGAGCAATCAGCCCCAGCATTTT; cdr3_aa: CASSLAWGSNQPQHF
d_call: .; clone_size: .; j_call: TRBJ1-5; v_call: TRBV27; cdr3_nt: TGTGCCAGCAGTTTATGGGGGGACAGCAATCAGCCCCAGCATTTT; cdr3_aa: CASSLWGDSNQPQHF
d_call: .; clone_size: .; j_call: TRBJ1-5; v_call: TRBV5-5; cdr3_nt: TGTGCCAGCAGCTTATTAGGGAAGGATCAGCCCCAGCATTTT; cdr3_aa: CASSLLGKDQPQHF
d_call: TRBD2; clone_size: few; j_call: TRBJ2-3; v_call: TRBV12-3/TRBV12-4; cdr3_nt: TGTGCCAGCAGTTGGACTAGCGGCGGAGATACGCAGTATTTT; cdr3_aa: CASSWTSGGDTQYF